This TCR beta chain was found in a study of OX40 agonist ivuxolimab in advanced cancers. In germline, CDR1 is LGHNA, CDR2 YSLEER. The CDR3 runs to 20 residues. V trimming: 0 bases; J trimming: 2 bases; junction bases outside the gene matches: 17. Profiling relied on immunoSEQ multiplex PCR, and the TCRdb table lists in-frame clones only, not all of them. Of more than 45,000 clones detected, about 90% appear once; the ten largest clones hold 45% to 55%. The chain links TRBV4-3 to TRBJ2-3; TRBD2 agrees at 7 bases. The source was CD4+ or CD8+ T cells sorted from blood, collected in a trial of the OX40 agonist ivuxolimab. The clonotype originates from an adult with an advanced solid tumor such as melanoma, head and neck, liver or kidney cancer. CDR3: CASSQEITSAWRLNTDTQYF. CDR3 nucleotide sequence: TGCGCCAGCAGCCAAGAAATCACTAGCGCGTGGCGTTTAAACACAGATACGCAGTATTTT.